The next 14 T cell receptor beta chains were all read from a single sample in a study of Graves' ophthalmopathy and Graves' hyperthyroidism. TCR beta CDR3 regions were amplified from RNA transcripts. Second-round multiplex PCR came after first-round RT-PCR with HTBI primers. TCRdb itself ran the multiplex PCR reads through MiXCR, one entry per CDR3 protein. The sample consists of 680,000 or so distinct CDR3 sequences, 22% of them appearing once. Sequenced: peripheral blood. The source is a woman between 18 and 29 years old with stable Graves' hyperthyroidism. Some clones in this sample may be carry-over from other donors' samples.

The rearrangement joins TRBV28 to TRBJ2-7; D uncertain. The CDR3 is 13 amino acids. Germline V gives CDR1 MDHEN, CDR2 SYDVKM. V was pared by 4 bases and J by 7 bases, with 14 bases between. As DNA, the CDR3 is TGTGCCAGCAGTTACCCATTGACGGAGGAGCAGTACTTC. The encoded protein is CASSYPLTEEQYF.

The chain has TRBV11-1 and TRBJ1-2; TRBD1 might be the D (6 bases). The germline V gene encodes CDR1 SGHAT and CDR2 FQDESV (reference sequence). This CDR3 spans 15 amino acids. Trimming removed 5 bases from V and 4 bases from J, with 17 bases in between. CDR3 sequence (DNA): TGTGCCAGCAGCCCTCGAACAGGGACGTCCTATGGCTACACCTTC. Its translation is CASSPRTGTSYGYTF.

This clonotype has at least ten counts. This rearrangement joins TRBV12-3 or TRBV12-4 to TRBJ1-2; 8 bases agree with TRBD1. V gave up 5 bases and J gave up 4 bases; unmatched junction bases: 6. CDR3 length equals 14 residues. CDR3 coding DNA: TGTGCCAGCAGTCCAGGGGGCAAATTCTATGGCTACACCTTC. This translates into CASSPGGKFYGYTF.

The chain has TRBV5-1 and TRBJ1-2; 8 nucleotides line up with TRBD1. Germline loops: CDR1 SGHRS, CDR2 YFSETQ. The CDR3 is 15 amino acids. The V gene end was trimmed by 2 bases and the J gene end by 1 base; junction bases not matched to a gene: 4. CDR3 sequence: CASSLTGQDNYGYTF. The CDR3, as DNA: TGCGCCAGCAGCTTAACGGGACAGGATAACTATGGCTACACCTTC.

This clonotype was picked up a small number of times. V usage is TRBV14 and J usage is TRBJ1-2; TRBD1 aligns across 8 bases. Germline values: CDR1 SGHDN, CDR2 FVKESK. V trimming: 5 bases; J trimming: 7 bases; junction bases outside the gene matches: 9. The CDR3 has 14 residues. CDR3 DNA: TGTGCCAGCAGCTCTACCCAGGGGGCAGTTGGCTACACCTTC. Its protein product is CASSSTQGAVGYTF.

This clonotype was recorded a few times. The chain uses TRBV12-5 and TRBJ2-7, with D possibly matching TRBD1 (5 bases). The V and J ends lost 6 bases and 2 bases respectively, with 11 bases between them. This CDR3 region has 13 residues. The germline CDR1 and CDR2 sequences are LGHNT and FRNRAP. The CDR3 protein is CASGDIAAYEQYF. In nucleotides, the CDR3 is TGTGCTAGTGGGGACATAGCAGCCTACGAGCAGTACTTC.

This clonotype was seen a handful of times. The rearrangement links TRBV7-8 to TRBJ2-5; TRBD1 is a possible D gene (5 bases). Per the germline V gene, CDR1 is SGHVS and CDR2 is FQNEAQ. The V gene lost 0 bases and the J gene lost 3 bases, with 11 bases spanning the gap. CDR3 size: 15 residues. The CDR3 loop is CASSLAYRKKETQYF. CDR3 nucleotide sequence: TGTGCCAGCAGCTTAGCTTACAGGAAGAAAGAGACCCAGTACTTC.

This clonotype was picked up a small number of times. This sequence joins TRBV15 and TRBJ1-2, with D tentatively TRBD1 (5 bases). Germline values: CDR1 LNHNV, CDR2 YYDKDF (reference sequence). CDR3 length: 15 residues. V dropped 0 bases and J dropped 0 bases, with 8 bases sitting between them. The DNA for the CDR3 is TGTGCCACCAGCAGAGAGGGACCAGCTAACTATGGCTACACCTTC. Protein sequence: CATSREGPANYGYTF.

In this sample, this clonotype turned up many times. The genes are TRBV2 and TRBJ1-5; D might be TRBD1 (5 bases). CDR3 length: 12 residues. V was cut by 4 bases and J by 5 bases, with 6 bases left in between. Germline-derived CDR1 and CDR2 are SNHLY and FYNNEI. CDR3 sequence: CASSGRDQPQHF. In DNA, the CDR3 is TGTGCCAGCAGTGGCAGGGATCAGCCCCAGCATTTT.

The chain recombines TRBV20-1 with TRBJ1-1; no reliable D call. Germline-derived CDR1 and CDR2 are DFQATT and SNEGSKA (reference sequence). The germline V and J ends were trimmed by 6 bases and 1 base, with 9 bases remaining between them. The CDR3 contains 12 residues. The CDR3 spells CSAAQPNTEAFF. CDR3 nucleotide sequence: TGCAGTGCAGCACAACCGAACACTGAAGCTTTCTTT.

This clonotype was detected many times. The chain joins TRBV15 to TRBJ1-1, with D unclear. Trimming removed 1 base from V and 3 bases from J, with 9 bases in between. Germline V gene sequence: CDR1 LNHNV, CDR2 YYDKDF (reference sequence). The CDR3 sequence is 14 residues long. The CDR3 loop reads CATSRAAGYTEAFF. CDR3 nucleotides: TGTGCCACCAGCAGAGCTGCCGGTTACACTGAAGCTTTCTTT.

Many counts were recorded for this clonotype. The chain uses TRBV12-3 or TRBV12-4 and TRBJ1-1; 8 bases align to TRBD1. This CDR3 is built from 18 residues. With V trimmed by 7 bases and J by 8 bases, 24 bases remained unmatched. Written as DNA, the CDR3 is TGTGCCAGCATCACCCGTTCAATCCGCCGAGACAGGGGCCCAGAAGCTTTCTTT. Translation gives CASITRSIRRDRGPEAFF.

On this clonotype itself: With a much larger clone just one base away, this may be a read error. The chain has TRBV15 and TRBJ2-5; 7 nucleotides line up with TRBD1. Per the germline V gene, CDR1 is LNHNV and CDR2 is YYDKDF (reference sequence). The CDR3 length is 12 residues. The CDR3 bases are TGTGCCACCGCCCAGGGGGAAGAGACCAAGTACTTC. It is translated as CATAQGEETKYF.

This chain uses TRBV6-5 with TRBJ2-1; D remains unclear. The germline V gene encodes CDR1 MNHEY and CDR2 SVGAGI. The CDR3 contains 11 residues. The ends were cut back, 2 bases at V and 8 bases at J, with 4 bases in the middle. CDR3 nucleotides: TGTGCCAGCAGTTACATACATGAGCAGTTCTTC. Translating gives CASSYIHEQFF.